This TCR beta chain appears in the sequencing data of a study of T cell repertoires in cytomegalovirus infection. Study information: HLA-B-restricted CMV epitopes that are well studied were used alongside recently identified HLA-C-restricted ones. Public signatures in TCR beta pointed to CMV infection and matching HLA type. Study outcomes and limitations: CMV carriers with the relevant HLA were identified by cumulative public TCR beta family frequency. Ex vivo responses were dominated by HLA-C-restricted CMV-specific TCR beta clonotypes.

A word on this clonotype: Antigen unknown.

This CDR3 spans 12 amino acids. Looked up from germline, CDR1 is SGHAT and CDR2 is FQDESV (reference sequence). V was pared by 7 bases and J by 6 bases, with 10 bases between. TCRdb called the reads again in MiXCR, with one record for every CDR3 protein. The sample has 900,000 to 950,000 distinct CDR3 sequences, around 31% seen once. The gene calls are TRBV11-1 and TRBJ1-5, with D possibly TRBD1 on 5 matching bases. The receptor's source is a human donor in good health (CMV status not recorded). Some clones in this sample may be carry-over from other donors' samples. The source material was cultured CD8+ T cells from PBMCs, sampled from culture after CMV antigen stimulation. CDR3 residues: CASTSGLQPQHF. DNA for the CDR3: TGTGCCAGCACCTCAGGGCTTCAGCCCCAGCATTTT.